This record looks at one T cell receptor beta chain sequence and its context. This clonotype showed up many times. The antigen this receptor binds is unknown. Base qualities are not at hand, and no much larger clone is one base apart. This sample was taken from a study of glioma-infiltrating T cells (dated by TCRdb to between 2015 and 2016). Notes on the research overall: Glioma tissue, non-neoplastic brain tissue and matched peripheral blood mononuclear cells were used as sources from which TCR alpha- and beta-chain repertoires were sequenced. Each tissue-infiltrating repertoire was compared with the same patient's peripheral blood repertoire to measure divergence between tissue and blood T-cell populations. Three low-grade glioma patients, 7 to 9 primary glioblastoma patients and three non-glioma patients contributing non-neoplastic brain tissue were included in the paired cohort.

Here is what the overall study found, with its caveats: VJ-independent divergence between tissue and blood was found to be below expectation in non-neoplastic patients but above expectation in all gliomas, particularly low-grade gliomas. Small numbers underpinned the group comparisons: about eight glioblastoma patients, three low-grade glioma patients and three non-neoplastic patients. Tissue and blood shared very few CDR3 sequences, a result attributed to high CDR3 diversity and limited sampling.

The iRepertoire nested amplicon-rescue multiplex PCR (arm-PCR) platform was used to amplify TCR alpha and beta CDR3 regions from RNA. The input for one-step reverse transcription and amplification was roughly 85-400 ng of either tissue mRNA or PBMC total RNA. Following bead purification, Illumina adapters were added by a secondary multiplex PCR, and the libraries were gel-purified between 200 and 400 bp. Libraries carried internal 6-nucleotide barcodes used for demultiplexing. Libraries were sequenced on an Illumina MiSeq with 2x220 or 2x250 nucleotide paired-end reads. On the study's bioinformatics: FLASH 1.2.11 was used to merge paired reads, and BWA-MEM then aligned the reads to the GRCh37 human genome before TRA and TRB reads were extracted. For V and J assignment, an IMGT-derived reference of cassette sequences and CDR3 motifs that included pseudogenes was used. Reads were translated in three frames, and productive CDR3s were defined as those with a C...FGXG motif and no stop codons. Clonotypes were defined as unique combinations of V-J cassette pair and CDR3 amino acid sequence. Reads were filtered by Hamming distance, with the threshold set by the sequence error rate of each sample in mapped regions. TCRdb passed the public sequencing reads through fastp at Q25 and MiXCR, retaining productive beta sequences. Each CDR3 protein appears once, grouped with its most common genes and DNA. These V and J calls derive from TCRdb rather than the authors' analysis. The table for this sample lists about 89,000 distinct CDR3 sequences; 23% of them were counted only once. The ten most abundant clones make up over 5.5% of the sample.

Sequencing was carried out using glioma tissue, nonneoplastic brain tissue, or PBMCs (not recorded which). The receptor was isolated from a human donor with low-grade glioma or glioblastoma, undergoing nonglioma brain surgery, or in good health (not recorded which).

The nucleotides read TGCAGTGCTAACCCCGGGACAGGGTTGTACGAGCAGTACTTC. The translation is CSANPGTGLYEQYF. Here the chain combines TRBV20-1 and TRBJ2-7, and TRBD1 matches 9 of the central bases. V lost 4 bases and J lost 4 bases, and the count of bases not matched to a germline gene is 8. CDR3 length: 14 amino acids, cysteine to phenylalanine. Only CDR3 DNA remains: 42 bases, in frame from the first base. The germline V gene (reference sequence) specifies DFQATT as CDR1 and SNEGSKA as CDR2.